This T cell receptor beta chain originates from a study of shared clonotypes between healthy human individuals. Naive CD45RA+ and memory CD45RA-negative subsets were split from CD4+ cells. Sequencing was performed with immunoSEQ multiplex PCR; in TCRdb, only in-frame clones are kept and a portion is missing. Here the sample spans 1.4 million or so clones, approximately 98.5% being singletons. The CDR3 sequence is 15 residues long. Germline CDR1 is MGHDK and CDR2 is SYGVNS. With 4 bases clipped from V and 6 bases from J, the junction kept 8 bases outside the gene matches. The material sequenced was naive CD4+ T cells sorted from blood. The subset: CD45RA+ positively selected. The receptor comes from a man aged 30 to 39 in good health. The chain links TRBV25-1 to TRBJ2-2; TRBD2 agrees at 7 bases. The CDR3 protein is CASSVAAGNAGELFF. In nucleotides, the CDR3 is TGTGCCAGCAGTGTTGCAGCGGGGAATGCCGGGGAGCTGTTTTTT.